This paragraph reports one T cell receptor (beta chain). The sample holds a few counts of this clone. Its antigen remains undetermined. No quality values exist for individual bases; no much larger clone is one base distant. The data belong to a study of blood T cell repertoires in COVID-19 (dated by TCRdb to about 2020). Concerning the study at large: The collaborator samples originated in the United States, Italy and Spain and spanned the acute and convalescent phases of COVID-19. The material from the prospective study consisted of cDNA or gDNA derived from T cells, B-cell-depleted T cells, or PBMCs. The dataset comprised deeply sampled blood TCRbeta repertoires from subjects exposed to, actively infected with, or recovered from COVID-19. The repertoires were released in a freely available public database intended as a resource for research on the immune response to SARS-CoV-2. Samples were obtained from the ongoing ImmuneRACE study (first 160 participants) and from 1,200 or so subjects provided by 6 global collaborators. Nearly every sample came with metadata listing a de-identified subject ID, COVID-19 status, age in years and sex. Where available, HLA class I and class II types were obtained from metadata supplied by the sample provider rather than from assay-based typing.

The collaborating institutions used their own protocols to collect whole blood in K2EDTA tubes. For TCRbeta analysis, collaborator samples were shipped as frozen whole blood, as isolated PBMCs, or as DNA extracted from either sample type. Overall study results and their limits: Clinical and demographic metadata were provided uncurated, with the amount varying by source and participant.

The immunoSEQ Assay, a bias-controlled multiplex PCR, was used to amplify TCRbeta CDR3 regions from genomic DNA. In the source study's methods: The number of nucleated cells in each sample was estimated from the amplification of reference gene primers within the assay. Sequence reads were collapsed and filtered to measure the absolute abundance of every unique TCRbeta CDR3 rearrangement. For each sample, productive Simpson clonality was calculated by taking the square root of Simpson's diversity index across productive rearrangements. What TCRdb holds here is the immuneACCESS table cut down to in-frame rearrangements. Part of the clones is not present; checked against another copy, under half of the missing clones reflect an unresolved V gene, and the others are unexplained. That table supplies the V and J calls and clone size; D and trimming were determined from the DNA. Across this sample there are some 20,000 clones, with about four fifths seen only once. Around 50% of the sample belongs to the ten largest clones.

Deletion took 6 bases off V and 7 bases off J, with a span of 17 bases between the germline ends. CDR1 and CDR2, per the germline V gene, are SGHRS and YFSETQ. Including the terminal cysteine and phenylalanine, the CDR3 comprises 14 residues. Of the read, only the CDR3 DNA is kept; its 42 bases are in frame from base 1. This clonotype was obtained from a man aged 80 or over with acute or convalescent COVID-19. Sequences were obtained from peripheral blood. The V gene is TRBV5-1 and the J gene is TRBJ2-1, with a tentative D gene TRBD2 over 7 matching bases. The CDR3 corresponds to CASTKGGRENEQFF. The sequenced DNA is TGCGCCAGCACCAAAGGGGGGCGGGAGAATGAGCAGTTCTTC.